The 4 T cell receptor beta chains presented below share a single source sample, sequenced in a study of vaccination effects on CD4 cells after COVID-19. These receptors' antigens are unknown. Generated by immunoSEQ multiplex PCR, the TCRdb table keeps only in-frame clones and is missing some. The sample carries tens of thousands of clones, over 70% recorded once. Culture proceeded for roughly ten days, and CD4+ T cells were then isolated. Participants completed two doses of the BNT162b2 or mRNA-1273 vaccine. The sequenced sample was CD4+ T cells from PBMCs cultured without peptide, obtained after COVID-19 vaccination. All receptors derive from a human donor who received a COVID-19 vaccine.

In its sample, this clone was seen a few times. This chain joins TRBV28 and TRBJ1-4; no definite D call. The CDR3 contains 11 residues. The germline CDR1 and CDR2 sequences are MDHEN and SYDVKM. V lost 3 bases to trimming and J lost 8 bases, with 4 bases between them. The CDR3 nucleotides read TGTGCCAGCAGTTTCTACGAAAAACTGTTTTTT. It is translated as CASSFYEKLFF.

The J gene is TRBJ2-5, the V gene TRBV20-1; D gene unclear. The V and J ends lost 3 bases and 7 bases respectively, with 9 bases between them. Germline V gene sequence: CDR1 DFQATT, CDR2 SNEGSKA (reference sequence). This CDR3 comprises 11 residues. The chain's CDR3 is CSARLPGTQYF. CDR3 bases: TGCAGTGCTAGGCTACCTGGGACCCAGTACTTC.

The J gene is TRBJ1-1, the V gene TRBV5-5, with TRBD1 identical over 10 bases. Germline loops: CDR1 SGHKS, CDR2 YYEKEE (reference sequence). With V trimmed by 4 bases and J by 7 bases, 7 bases remained unmatched. This CDR3 contains 14 residues. The CDR3 DNA sequence: TGTGCCAGCAGCAAAGACAGGGGGCGAGGTGAAGCTTTCTTT. Amino acid sequence: CASSKDRGRGEAFF.

V and J are TRBV5-5 and TRBJ1-4; D remains unclear. V dropped 3 bases and J dropped 2 bases, with 8 bases sitting between them. The CDR3 is made up of 14 amino acids. Germline V CDR1 and CDR2: SGHKS, YYEKEE (reference sequence). The CDR3 reads CASSYWPTNEKLFF. The CDR3 DNA follows: TGTGCCAGCAGCTATTGGCCCACTAATGAAAAACTGTTTTTT.